This T cell receptor (beta chain) was identified in a study of T cells expressing NK-cell markers. Overall study context: Researchers got TCR beta repertoires out of sorted CD3+CD56+NKG2C+, CD3+CD56+NKG2C- and CD3+CD56-NKG2C+ T cells. Study-level results: Top CD8+ clonotypes included the dominant CD3+CD56+NKG2C+ clonotypes in a handful of donors.

For this clonotype: Its target is unknown.

This CDR3 is built from 16 residues. Germline V gives CDR1 SNHLY, CDR2 FYNNEI. For TCR beta, cDNA was produced by 5'RACE template switching with UMIs. TCRdb reprocessed the 5' RACE reads and keeps a single row for each CDR3 protein, giving no DNA. This listing includes hundreds of thousands of distinct CDR3 sequences. The sequenced sample was blood T cells: a sorted CD56 or NKG2C T cell subset, CD4+ or CD8+ T cells, or bulk PBMC T cells (not recorded which). The chain recombines TRBV2 with TRBJ2-3; TCRdb lists TRBD1, though no DNA is available to test this call. The TCR comes from a man in his late teens or twenties in good health. The CDR3 region is CASSPGRAVSTDTQYF.